The text below deals with one T cell receptor beta chain. This sample is part of a study of OX40 agonist ivuxolimab in advanced cancers. Germline assignment: CDR1 SGHVS and CDR2 FQNEAQ. With 1 base clipped from V and 6 bases from J, the junction kept 8 bases outside the gene matches. CDR3 length equals 15 residues. Profiling relied on immunoSEQ multiplex PCR, and the TCRdb table lists in-frame clones only, not all of them. The sample carries over 30,000 clones, approximately 79% recorded once. The chain recombines TRBV7-8 with TRBJ2-5; 7 positions agree with TRBD1. The clonotype comes from an adult with an advanced solid tumor such as melanoma, head and neck, liver or kidney cancer. The input for sequencing was CD4+ or CD8+ T cells sorted from blood, taken in a trial of the OX40 agonist ivuxolimab. The CDR3 loop reads CASSLGVQGWKTQYF. Written as DNA, the CDR3 is TGTGCCAGCAGCTTAGGGGTACAGGGGTGGAAGACCCAGTACTTC.